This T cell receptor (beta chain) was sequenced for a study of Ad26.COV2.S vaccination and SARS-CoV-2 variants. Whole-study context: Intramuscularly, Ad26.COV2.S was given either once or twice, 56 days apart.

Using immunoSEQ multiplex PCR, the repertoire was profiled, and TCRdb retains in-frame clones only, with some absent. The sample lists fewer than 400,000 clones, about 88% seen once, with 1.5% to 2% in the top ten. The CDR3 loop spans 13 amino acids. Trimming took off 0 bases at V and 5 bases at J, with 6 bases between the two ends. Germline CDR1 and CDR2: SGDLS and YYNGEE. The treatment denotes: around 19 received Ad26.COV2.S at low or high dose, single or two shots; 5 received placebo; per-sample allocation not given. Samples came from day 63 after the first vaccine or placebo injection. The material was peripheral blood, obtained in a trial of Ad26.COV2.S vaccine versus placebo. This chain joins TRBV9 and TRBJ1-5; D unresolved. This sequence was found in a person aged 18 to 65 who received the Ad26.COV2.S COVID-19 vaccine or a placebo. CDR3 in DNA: TGTGCCAGCAGCGTAGAAGAAGATCAGCCCCAGCATTTT. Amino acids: CASSVEEDQPQHF.